This T cell receptor beta chain was observed in a study of blood T cell repertoires in COVID-19. Overall study: Spain, Italy and the United States supplied samples that represented acute and convalescent COVID-19.

Per the original data handling: Estimation of nucleated cell counts was performed using reference gene primer amplification. Libraries were prepared by immunoSEQ multiplex PCR; TCRdb keeps only in-frame clonotypes and omits some of them. The DNA was the basis for D and trimming; V, J and clone size are from that table. This table holds approximately 240,000 clones, under 95% found once. Between the trimmed V and J ends, which lost 5 bases and 0 bases, there was a span of 10 bases. The CDR3 totals 14 residues. CDR1 WSHSY and CDR2 SAAADI come from the germline V gene. The participants were between roughly 18 and 89 years old and came from fewer than 25 US areas. Resolution of symptoms, clearance, or two negative PCRs was present in recovered Cohort 3 donors.

Sequenced material: PBMCs or T cells enriched from blood (not recorded which). The chain recombines TRBV10-2 with TRBJ1-2; D gene uncertain. This receptor was taken from a woman between 18 and 30 years old who had recovered from COVID-19. CDR3 sequence reads: CASSRRAPNYGYTF. Written as DNA, the CDR3 is TGCGCCAGCAGTAGGAGGGCCCCTAACTATGGCTACACCTTC.